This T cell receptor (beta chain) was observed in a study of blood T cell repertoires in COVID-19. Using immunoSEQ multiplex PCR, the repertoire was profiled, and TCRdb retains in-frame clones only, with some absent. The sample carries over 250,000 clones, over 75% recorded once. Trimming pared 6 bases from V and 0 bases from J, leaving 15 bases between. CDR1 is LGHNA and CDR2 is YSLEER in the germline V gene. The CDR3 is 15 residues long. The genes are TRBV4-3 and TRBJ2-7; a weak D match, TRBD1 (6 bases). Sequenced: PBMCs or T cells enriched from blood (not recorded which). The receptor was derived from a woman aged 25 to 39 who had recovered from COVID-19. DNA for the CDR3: TGCGCCAGCAGTCCCGGGACAATACTCTCCTACGAGCAGTACTTC. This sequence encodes CASSPGTILSYEQYF.